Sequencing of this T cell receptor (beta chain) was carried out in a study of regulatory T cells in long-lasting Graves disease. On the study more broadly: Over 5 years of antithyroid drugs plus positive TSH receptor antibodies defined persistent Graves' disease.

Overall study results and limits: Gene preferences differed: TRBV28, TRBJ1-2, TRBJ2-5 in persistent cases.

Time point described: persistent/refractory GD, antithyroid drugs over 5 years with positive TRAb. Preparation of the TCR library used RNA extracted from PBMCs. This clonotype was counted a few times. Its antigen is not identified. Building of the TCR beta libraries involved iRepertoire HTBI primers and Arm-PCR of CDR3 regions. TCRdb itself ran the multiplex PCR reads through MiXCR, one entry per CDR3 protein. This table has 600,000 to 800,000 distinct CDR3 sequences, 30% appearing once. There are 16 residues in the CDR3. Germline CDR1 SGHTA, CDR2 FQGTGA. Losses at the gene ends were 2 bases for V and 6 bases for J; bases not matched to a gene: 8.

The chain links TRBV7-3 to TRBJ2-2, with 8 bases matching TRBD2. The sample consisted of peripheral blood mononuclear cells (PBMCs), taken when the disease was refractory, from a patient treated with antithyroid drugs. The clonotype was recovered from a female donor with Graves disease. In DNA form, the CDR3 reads TGTGCCAGCAGCTTAGGTAGCGGGAACAGAGCCGGGGAGCTGTTTTTT. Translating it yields CASSLGSGNRAGELFF. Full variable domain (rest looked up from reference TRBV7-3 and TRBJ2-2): GAGVSQTPSNKVTEKGKYVELRCDPISGHTALYWYRQSLGQGPEFLIYFQGTGAADDSGLPNDRFFAVRPEGSVSTLKIQRTERGDSAVYLCASSLGSGNRAGELFFGEGSRLTVL.